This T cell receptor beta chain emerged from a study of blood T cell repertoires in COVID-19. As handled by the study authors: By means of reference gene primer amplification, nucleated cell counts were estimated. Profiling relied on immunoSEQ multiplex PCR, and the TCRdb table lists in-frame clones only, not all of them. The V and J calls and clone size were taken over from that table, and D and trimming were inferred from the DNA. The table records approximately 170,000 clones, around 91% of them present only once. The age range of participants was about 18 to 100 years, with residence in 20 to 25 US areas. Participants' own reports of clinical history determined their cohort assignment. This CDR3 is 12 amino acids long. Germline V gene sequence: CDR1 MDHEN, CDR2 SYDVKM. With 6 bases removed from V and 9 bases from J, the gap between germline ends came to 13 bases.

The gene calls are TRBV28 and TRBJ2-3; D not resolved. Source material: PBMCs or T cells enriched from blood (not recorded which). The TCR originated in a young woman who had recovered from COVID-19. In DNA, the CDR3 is TGTGCCAGCAGCTATGGGCTTGACACGCAGTATTTT. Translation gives CASSYGLDTQYF.